Following are 25 T cell receptor beta chains from one sample sequenced in a study of metastatic and nonmetastatic thyroid tumors. TCRdb re-clonotyped the PCR reads via MiXCR. The table shows about 8,100 clones, with roughly 24% occurring only once. No patient had received any treatment before thyroid surgery. Sequencing used tumor tissue. Every receptor here comes from a female donor with papillary thyroid cancer or a benign thyroid nodule (not recorded which). Some clones in this sample may be carry-over from other donors' samples.

At least ten counts were recorded for this clone. The chain combines TRBV20-1 with TRBJ2-1; D gene ambiguous. The CDR3 covers 16 residues. V was cut by 3 bases and J by 0 bases, with 15 bases left in between. Germline V gene data show CDR1 as DFQATT and CDR2 as SNEGSKA (reference sequence). CDR3 region: CSASPTAANSYNEQFF. CDR3 sequence (DNA): TGCAGTGCTAGTCCAACAGCAGCTAACTCCTACAATGAGCAGTTCTTC.

V gene TRBV5-6 combines with J gene TRBJ1-2, with D unclear. Germline values: CDR1 SGHDT, CDR2 YYEEEE. The length of the CDR3 is 13 residues. The ends were cut back, 0 bases at V and 10 bases at J, with 13 bases in the middle. The CDR3 DNA is TGTGCCAGCAGCTTGGGCAGTGGCGGTGTCTACACCTTC. Translated: CASSLGSGGVYTF.

The V call is TRBV28, the J call TRBJ2-7, with 8 bases that match TRBD1. Germline trimming cut 7 bases from V and 0 bases from J; bases unmatched to any gene: 8. Germline V gene sequence: CDR1 MDHEN, CDR2 SYDVKM. This CDR3 has 15 amino acids. The CDR3 loop is CASISGGASSYEQYF. In nucleotides, the CDR3 is TGTGCCAGCATTTCAGGGGGCGCGTCCTCCTACGAGCAGTACTTC.

This clone is classed as medium-sized. J is TRBJ1-6 and V is TRBV6-2 or TRBV6-3; D is perhaps TRBD1 (5 bases). V was shortened by 2 bases and J by 4 bases, with 12 bases between the two germline ends. The CDR3 length is 16 residues. Germline CDR1 and CDR2: MNHEY and SVGEGT. The CDR3 loop reads CASSYPQGGYNSPLHF. DNA of the CDR3: TGTGCCAGCAGTTACCCCCAGGGCGGATATAATTCACCCCTCCACTTT.

This sequence joins TRBV2 and TRBJ1-3; D call uncertain. The length of the CDR3 is 14 residues. Germline V lookup: CDR1 SNHLY, CDR2 FYNNEI. The V and J ends lost 3 bases and 2 bases respectively, with 8 bases between them. In DNA, the CDR3 is TGTGCCAGCAGTGACGTCGGAACTGGAAACACCATATATTTT. As protein: CASSDVGTGNTIYF.

CDR3 region: CASSITWGTDTQYF. The CDR3 nucleotides read TGTGCCAGTAGTATAACATGGGGCACGGACACCCAGTACTTC. The chain employs TRBV19 and TRBJ2-5; maybe TRBD1 (5 bases). Trimming removed 2 bases from V and 8 bases from J, with 15 bases in between. The CDR3 loop spans 14 amino acids. Germline V gene data show CDR1 as LNHDA and CDR2 as SQIVND (reference sequence).

This clone appeared a few times. The rearrangement links TRBV9 to TRBJ1-1, with D possibly matching TRBD1 (6 bases). Germline V gene lookup returns CDR1 SGDLS and CDR2 YYNGEE. The CDR3 consists of 15 residues. The germline V and J ends were trimmed by 4 bases and 1 base, with 14 bases remaining between them. CDR3 amino acids: CASSFQGGQNTEAFF. The CDR3 DNA sequence: TGTGCCAGCAGCTTTCAAGGGGGACAGAACACTGAAGCTTTCTTT.

At least ten counts were recorded for this clone. The chain links TRBV3-1 to TRBJ2-5; D is ambiguous. Trimming took off 0 bases at V and 3 bases at J, with 11 bases between the two ends. The germline V gene has CDR1 LGHDT and CDR2 YNNKEL (reference sequence). This CDR3 is built from 15 residues. The CDR3 nucleotides are TGTGCCAGCAGCCAAGAGCATTGGTCAGAAGAGACCCAGTACTTC. The encoded protein is CASSQEHWSEETQYF.

This clone was found many times. The chain uses TRBV29-1 and TRBJ2-3; D is uncertain. Germline CDR1 SQVTM, CDR2 ANQGSEA. Trimming took 6 bases from V and 1 from J, leaving 17 bases between them. The CDR3 has 15 amino acids. The CDR3 coding sequence is TGCAGCGTCCTTCTTTTTAGCCTTGGCACAGATACGCAGTATTTT. Its translation is CSVLLFSLGTDTQYF.

This clone has a handful of counts. The junction shows a germline mismatch at one end, possibly a read error. The J gene is TRBJ1-2, the V gene TRBV6-1; no reliable D call. Germline V lookup: CDR1 MNHNS, CDR2 SASEGT. The CDR3 has 15 amino acids. CDR3 coding DNA: TGTACCAGCAGAGACCACGGGCAACACGGATATGGCTACACCTTC. Translated: CTSRDHGQHGYGYTF.

This clone came up a few times. This CDR3 reads CASSPARAGPPLHF. The DNA of the CDR3 is TGTGCCAGCAGCCCCGCGCGGGCGGGACCACCCCTCCACTTT. The V and J genes are TRBV6-1 and TRBJ1-6, with D possibly being TRBD1 (5 bases). Germline V gives CDR1 MNHNS, CDR2 SASEGT. The CDR3 is 14 residues long. V lost 6 bases and J 11 bases, leaving 17 bases between the germline ends.

The gene calls are TRBV11-2 and TRBJ2-1, with TRBD2 as a possible D gene (5 bases). This CDR3 spans 15 amino acids. Looked up from germline, CDR1 is SGHAT and CDR2 is FQNNGV. The V end lost 5 bases, the J end lost 2 bases, and 13 bases lay between the germline ends. CDR3 protein: CASSARGGPYNEQFF. The DNA of the CDR3 is TGTGCCAGCAGCGCTAGAGGAGGTCCCTACAATGAGCAGTTCTTC. The full variable domain, in which reference TRBV11-2 and TRBJ2-1 provide the parts outside the CDR3, is EAGVAQSPRYKIIEKRQSVAFWCNPISGHATLYWYQQILGQGPKLLIQFQNNGVVDDSQLPKDRFSAERLKGVDSTLKIQPAKLEDSAVYLCASSARGGPYNEQFFGPGTRLTVL.

By its share, this clone is medium-sized. The chain uses TRBV11-1 and TRBJ2-2; D perhaps matches TRBD1 (6 bases). The CDR3 totals 15 residues. V gave up 4 bases and J gave up 6 bases, with 15 bases separating them. Germline V gene lookup returns CDR1 SGHAT and CDR2 FQDESV (reference sequence). In DNA form, the CDR3 reads TGTGCCAGCAGCTACCTAGCAGGGGACGCCGGGGAGCTGTTTTTT. Amino acids: CASSYLAGDAGELFF.

Remarks on this clone: At one of its ends the junction is not consistent with the germline gene, which may arise from a read error. J is TRBJ2-3 and V is TRBV5-1; TRBD2 agrees at 13 bases. Looked up from germline, CDR1 is SGHRS and CDR2 is YFSETQ. The CDR3 is 17 amino acids. This chain's CDR3 is CVSSLGLAGSFPDTQYF. In DNA, the CDR3 is TGCGTCAGCAGCTTGGGACTAGCGGGATCCTTTCCTGATACGCAGTATTTT. The whole variable domain, remainder taken from reference TRBV5-1 and TRBJ2-3, is KAGVTQTPRYLIKTRGQQVTLSCSPISGHRSVSWYQQTPGQGLQFLFEYFSETQRNKGNFPGRFSGRQFSNSRSEMNVSTLELGDSALYLCVSSLGLAGSFPDTQYFGPGTRLTVL.

This clone is medium-sized (0.01 to 0.1%) in the sample. The rearrangement uses TRBV6-1 and TRBJ2-7; a weak D match, TRBD2 (6 bases). The CDR3 has 13 amino acids. The ends were cut back, 7 bases at V and 2 bases at J, with 12 bases in the middle. Germline V gives CDR1 MNHNS, CDR2 SASEGT. The CDR3 coding sequence is TGTGCCAGCAAGGGTGGGGGGACCTACGAGCAGTACTTC. It codes for CASKGGGTYEQYF.

This clone came up many times. The genes are TRBV7-9 and TRBJ2-1; D may be TRBD1 or TRBD2 (5 bases each). CDR1 is SEHNR and CDR2 is FQNEAQ in the germline V gene (reference sequence). V lost 5 bases and J lost 8, with 19 bases in between. This CDR3 is built from 15 residues. In nucleotides, the CDR3 is TGTGCCAGCAGCCCCCCCGTGGGACCCCTATATGAGCAGTTCTTC. This translates into CASSPPVGPLYEQFF.

A word on this clone: At one end the junction does not follow the germline gene, possibly because of a read error. This chain uses TRBV20-1 with TRBJ2-2, with D perhaps TRBD2 (6 bases). The length of the CDR3 is 12 residues. Germline assignment: CDR1 DFQATT and CDR2 SNEGSKA (reference sequence). CDR3 DNA: TGCAGTGTCCAGCGGGCAGCCGGGGAGCTGATTTTT. Translation: CSVQRAAGELIF.

Within the sample, this clone is medium-sized. The V gene is TRBV6-1, the J gene TRBJ1-2, with D unclear. This CDR3 has 13 amino acids. CDR1 is MNHNS and CDR2 is SASEGT in the germline V gene. V was shortened by 6 bases and J by 2 bases, with 10 bases between the two germline ends. In nucleotides, the CDR3 is TGTGCCAGCAGCCCTGGGCCGAACTATGGCTACACCTTC. This codes for CASSPGPNYGYTF.

This clone has a count of ten or more. The chain combines TRBV7-9 with TRBJ1-1; TRBD1 is a possible D gene (5 bases). Germline V CDR1 and CDR2: SEHNR, FQNEAQ (reference sequence). The V gene lost 5 bases and the J gene lost 3 bases, with 16 bases spanning the gap. The CDR3 runs to 15 residues. CDR3 nucleotides: TGTGCCAGCAGCCTAATGGGGGTGCGGGACACTGAAGCTTTCTTT. Amino acid sequence: CASSLMGVRDTEAFF.

In the case of this clone: The junction shows a germline mismatch at one end, possibly a read error. The chain is built from TRBV19 and TRBJ1-1; D is undetermined. The CDR3 spans 10 residues. Germline CDR1 and CDR2: LNHDA and SQIVND (reference sequence). CDR3: CASSIGEAFF. The CDR3 nucleotides read TGTGCCAGCAGTATTGGTGAAGCTTTCTTT. Drawing the rest from reference TRBV19 and TRBJ1-1, the complete variable domain is DGGITQSPKYLFRKEGQNVTLSCEQNLNHDAMYWYRQDPGQGLRLIYYSQIVNDFQKGDIAEGYSVSREKKESFPLTVTSAQKNPTAFYLCASSIGEAFFGQGTRLTVV.

This clone was seen repeatedly, ten times or more. The gene calls are TRBV11-3 and TRBJ2-1; 11 bases are a match to TRBD2. Trimming took 4 bases from V and 14 from J; bases not matched to a gene: 13. Germline values: CDR1 SGHNT, CDR2 YENEEA. The CDR3 extends over 15 amino acids. The CDR3 nucleotides read TGTGCCAGCAGCTCAGCCGGGACTAGCGGCCTTGGGGAGTTCTTC. As protein: CASSSAGTSGLGEFF.

This clone was seen a handful of times. In nucleotides, the CDR3 is TGTGCCAGCACCCGACTAGCGGGACATGGGGAGCAGTACGTC. It codes for CASTRLAGHGEQYV. The rearrangement joins TRBV6-2 or TRBV6-3 to TRBJ2-7, with 11 nucleotides matching TRBD2. Germline V lookup: CDR1 MNHEY, CDR2 SVGEGT. CDR3 size: 14 residues. With 7 bases clipped from V and 7 bases from J, the junction kept 9 bases outside the gene matches.

The table lists this clone with many counts. The V call is TRBV7-8, the J call TRBJ1-1; D is possibly TRBD1 (6 bases). V gave up 1 base and J gave up 10 bases, with 7 bases separating them. The CDR3 is 11 amino acids. CDR1 is SGHVS, CDR2 FQNEAQ, per germline. The CDR3 spells CASSLGQVAFF. The CDR3 DNA is TGTGCCAGCAGCTTAGGACAGGTAGCTTTCTTT.

In this sample, this clone is medium-sized. This rearrangement joins TRBV12-3 or TRBV12-4 to TRBJ2-3, with 9 bases fitting TRBD1. V lost 3 bases, J lost 10 bases, and 5 bases stayed unmatched. The CDR3 contains 13 residues. The CDR3 loop reads CASSFAGQGSQYF. The DNA of the CDR3 is TGTGCCAGCAGTTTCGCGGGACAGGGTTCGCAGTATTTT.

This clone was recorded a few times. The rearrangement links TRBV27 to TRBJ2-1; D possibly corresponds to TRBD1 (6 bases). The CDR3 is 13 amino acids. Trimming took 2 bases from V and 7 from J, leaving 9 bases between them. The germline CDR1 and CDR2 sequences are MNHEY and SMNVEV (reference sequence). The CDR3 DNA reads as TGTGCCAGCAGTTTAACAGGGTCAAATGAGCAGTTCTTC. This sequence encodes CASSLTGSNEQFF.